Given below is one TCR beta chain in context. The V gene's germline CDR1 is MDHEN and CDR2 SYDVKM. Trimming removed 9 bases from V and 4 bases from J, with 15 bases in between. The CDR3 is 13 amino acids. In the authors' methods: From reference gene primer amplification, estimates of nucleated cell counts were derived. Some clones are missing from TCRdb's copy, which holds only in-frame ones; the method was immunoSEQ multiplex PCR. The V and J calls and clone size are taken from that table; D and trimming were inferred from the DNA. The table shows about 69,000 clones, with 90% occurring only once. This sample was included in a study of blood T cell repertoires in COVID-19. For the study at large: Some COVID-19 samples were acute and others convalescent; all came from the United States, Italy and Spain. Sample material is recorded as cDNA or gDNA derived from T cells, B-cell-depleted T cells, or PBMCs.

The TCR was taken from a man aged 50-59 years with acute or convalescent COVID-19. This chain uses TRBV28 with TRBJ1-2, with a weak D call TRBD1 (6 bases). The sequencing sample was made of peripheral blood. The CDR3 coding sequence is TGTGCCAGTACGGGGGGCCTCTCCTATGGCTACACCTTC. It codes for CASTGGLSYGYTF.